The T cell receptor (beta chain) under discussion was sequenced for a study of regulatory T cells in long-lasting Graves disease. Through Arm-PCR of CDR3 regions and iRepertoire HTBI primers, TCR beta libraries were built. TCRdb used MiXCR to reprocess the multiplex PCR reads, holding one entry per CDR3 protein. The sample lists about 450,000 distinct CDR3 sequences; less than 20% were seen once. This clonotype was observed many times. Regarding time point: newly diagnosed GD, antithyroid drugs for less than 3 months. PBMCs provided the RNA from which the TCR library was made. CDR3 length equals 16 residues. Germline CDR1 reads MDHEN; CDR2 reads SYDVKM. V lost 5 bases and J lost 7, with 23 bases in between. A further study also used this sample, focusing on T cells in Graves' hyperthyroidism and ophthalmopathy.

This chain uses TRBV28 with TRBJ2-5; weak D call: TRBD2 (5 bases). The source material was peripheral blood mononuclear cells (PBMCs), sampled at new diagnosis, from a patient treated with antithyroid drugs. The origin of this receptor is a woman in her thirties with Graves disease. CDR3 region: CASSPKRTECRATQYF. As DNA, the CDR3 is TGTGCCAGCAGTCCTAAGCGGACGGAGTGCCGGGCGACCCAGTACTTC.